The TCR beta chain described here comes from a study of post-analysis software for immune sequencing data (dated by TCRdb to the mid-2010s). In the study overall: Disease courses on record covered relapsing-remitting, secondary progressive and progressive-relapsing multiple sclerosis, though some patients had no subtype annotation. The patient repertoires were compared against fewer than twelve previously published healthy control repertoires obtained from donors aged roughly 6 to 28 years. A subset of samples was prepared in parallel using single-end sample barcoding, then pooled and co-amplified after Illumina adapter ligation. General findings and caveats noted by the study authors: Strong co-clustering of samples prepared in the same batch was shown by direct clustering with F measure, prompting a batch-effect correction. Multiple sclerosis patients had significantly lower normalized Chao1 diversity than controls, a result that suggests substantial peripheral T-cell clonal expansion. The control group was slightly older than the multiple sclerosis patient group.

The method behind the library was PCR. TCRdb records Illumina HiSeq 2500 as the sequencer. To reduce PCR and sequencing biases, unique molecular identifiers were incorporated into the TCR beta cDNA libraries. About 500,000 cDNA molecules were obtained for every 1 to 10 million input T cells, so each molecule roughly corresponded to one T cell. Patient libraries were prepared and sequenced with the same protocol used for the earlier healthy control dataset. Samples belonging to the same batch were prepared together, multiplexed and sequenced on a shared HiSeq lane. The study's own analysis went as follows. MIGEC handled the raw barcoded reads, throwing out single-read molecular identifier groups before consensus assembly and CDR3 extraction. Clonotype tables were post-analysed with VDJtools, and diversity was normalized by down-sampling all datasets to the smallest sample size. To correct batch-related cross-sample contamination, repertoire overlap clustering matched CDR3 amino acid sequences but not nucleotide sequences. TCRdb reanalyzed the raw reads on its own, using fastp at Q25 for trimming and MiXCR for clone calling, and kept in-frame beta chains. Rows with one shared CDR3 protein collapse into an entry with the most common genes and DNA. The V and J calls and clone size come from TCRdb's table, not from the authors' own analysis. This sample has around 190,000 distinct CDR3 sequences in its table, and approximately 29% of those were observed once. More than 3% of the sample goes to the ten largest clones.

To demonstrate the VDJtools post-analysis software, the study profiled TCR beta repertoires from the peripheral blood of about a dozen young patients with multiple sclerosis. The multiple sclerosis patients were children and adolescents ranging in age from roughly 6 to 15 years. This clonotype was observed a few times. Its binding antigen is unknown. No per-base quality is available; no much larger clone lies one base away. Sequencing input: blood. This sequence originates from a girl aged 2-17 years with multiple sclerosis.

DNA sequence: TGCGCCAGCATATCTGACAACACTGAAGCTTTCTTT. This gives the protein CASISDNTEAFF. The chain joins TRBV5-1 to TRBJ1-1; confidence is insufficient to name the D gene. There are 12 amino acids in the CDR3, from cysteine to phenylalanine inclusive. The entry retains the CDR3 DNA only, 36 bases that are in frame from base 1. CDR1 and CDR2 (SGHRS, YFSETQ) derive from the germline V gene. V is clipped by 6 bases and J by 2 bases, and the sequence between their germline boundaries is 8 bases long.